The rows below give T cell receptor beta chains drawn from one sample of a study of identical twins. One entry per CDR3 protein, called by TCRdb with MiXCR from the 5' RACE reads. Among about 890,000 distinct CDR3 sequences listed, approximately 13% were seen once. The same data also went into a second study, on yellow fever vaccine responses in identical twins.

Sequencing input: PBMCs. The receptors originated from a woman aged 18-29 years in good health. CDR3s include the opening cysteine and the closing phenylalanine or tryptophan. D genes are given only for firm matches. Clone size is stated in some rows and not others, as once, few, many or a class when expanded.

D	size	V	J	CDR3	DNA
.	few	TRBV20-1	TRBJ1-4	CSARWAGDEKLFF	TGCAGTGCTAGATGGGCAGGGGATGAAAAACTGTTTTTT
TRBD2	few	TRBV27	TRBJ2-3	CASSPARTSGNTDTQYF	TGTGCCAGCAGCCCTGCAAGGACTAGCGGTAACACAGATACGCAGTATTTT
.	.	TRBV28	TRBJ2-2	CASSLGSRGTGELFF	TGTGCCAGCAGTTTAGGGTCTCGAGGCACCGGGGAGCTGTTTTTT
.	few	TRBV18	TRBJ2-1	CASSPLSQANNEQFF	TGTGCCAGCTCACCACTTTCCCAGGCAAACAATGAGCAGTTCTTC
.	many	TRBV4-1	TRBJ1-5	CASSQKILHIGGTDHQPQHF	TGCGCCAGCAGCCAAAAGATCCTGCATATAGGGGGAACGGATCATCAGCCCCAGCATTTT
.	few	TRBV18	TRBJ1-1	CASSWVLNTEAFF	TGTGCCAGCTCATGGGTCTTGAACACTGAAGCTTTCTTT
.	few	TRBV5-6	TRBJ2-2	CSSSLVATGELFF	TGTTCCAGCAGCTTGGTCGCCACCGGGGAGCTGTTTTTT
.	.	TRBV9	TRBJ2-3	CASRVVSTDTQYF	TGTGCCAGCAGAGTCGTTAGCACAGATACGCAGTATTTT
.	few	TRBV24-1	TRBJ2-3	CATLDGFTDTQYF	TGTGCCACCCTGGATGGTTTCACAGATACGCAGTATTTT
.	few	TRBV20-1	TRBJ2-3	CSGREGPGNTQYF	TGCAGTGGTAGAGAGGGACCGGGGAATACGCAGTATTTT
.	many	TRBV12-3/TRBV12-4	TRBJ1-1	CASTGWGQNTEAFF	TGTGCCAGCACAGGTTGGGGGCAGAACACTGAAGCTTTCTTT
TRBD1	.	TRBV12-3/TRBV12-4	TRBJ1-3	CASNPQGTGNTIYF	TGTGCCAGCAACCCACAGGGGACAGGAAACACCATATATTTT
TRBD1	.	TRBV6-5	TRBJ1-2	CASSYLGGRGREGYTF	TGTGCCAGCAGTTATTTAGGGGGCAGGGGGCGAGAAGGCTACACCTTC
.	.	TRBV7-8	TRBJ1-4	CASSLALGTTNEKLFF	TGTGCCAGCAGCTTAGCGCTGGGAACAACTAATGAAAAACTGTTTTTT
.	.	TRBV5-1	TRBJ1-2	CASSLGPSANYGYTF	TGCGCCAGCAGCTTGGGACCATCCGCTAACTATGGCTACACCTTC
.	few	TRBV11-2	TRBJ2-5	CASSPEPTETQYF	TGTGCCAGCAGTCCTGAACCGACGGAGACCCAGTACTTC
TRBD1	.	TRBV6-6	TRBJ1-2	CASKEQGAHGYTF	TGTGCCAGCAAGGAACAGGGGGCGCATGGCTACACCTTC
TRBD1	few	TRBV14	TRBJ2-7	CASSRSRYRGSFPYEQYF	TGTGCCAGCAGCCGAAGCCGCTACAGGGGCAGTTTCCCCTACGAGCAGTACTTC
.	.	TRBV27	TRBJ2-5	CASSLGPPLATETQYF	TGTGCCAGCAGTTTAGGCCCTCCGCTAGCGACAGAGACCCAGTACTTC